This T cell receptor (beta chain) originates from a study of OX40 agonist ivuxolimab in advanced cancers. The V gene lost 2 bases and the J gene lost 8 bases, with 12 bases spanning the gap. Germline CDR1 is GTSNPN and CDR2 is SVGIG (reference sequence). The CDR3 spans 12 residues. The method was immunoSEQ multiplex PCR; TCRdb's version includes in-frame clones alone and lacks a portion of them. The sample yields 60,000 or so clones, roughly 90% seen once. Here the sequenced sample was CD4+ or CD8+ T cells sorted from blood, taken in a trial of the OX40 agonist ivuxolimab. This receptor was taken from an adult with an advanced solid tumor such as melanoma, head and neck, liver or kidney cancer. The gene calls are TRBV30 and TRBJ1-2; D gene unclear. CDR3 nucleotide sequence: TGTGCCTGGAGTCCCCCCCGGGGAGGCTACACCTTC. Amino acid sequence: CAWSPPRGGYTF.